These 20 T cell receptor beta chains share one sample of origin, sequenced in a study of T cell changes during pregnancy in multiple sclerosis (dated by TCRdb to about 2019). Library method: the immunoSEQ multiplex PCR assay. TCRdb's version of the immuneACCESS table is confined to in-frame rearrangements and falls short of the full clone set. An unresolved V gene accounts for under half of the shortfall where checked; the remainder is of unknown origin. The sample contains roughly 22,000 clones, 91% of them found a single time. The ten largest account for roughly 0.59% of the sample. The specimen was CD4+ T cells from peripheral blood mononuclear cells, collected after pregnancy. These receptors were obtained from a female donor in good health, enrolled as a control in a pregnancy study.

The chain combines TRBV7-2 with TRBJ2-3, with 10 bases fitting TRBD1. The ends lost 4 bases at V and 7 bases at J; junction bases unmatched: 5. The CDR3 runs to 14 residues. CDR1 is SGHTA and CDR2 is FQGNSA in the germline V gene. The CDR3 here is CASSWGGQGNTQYF. The CDR3, as DNA: TGTGCCAGCAGCTGGGGGGGACAGGGGAATACGCAGTATTTT.

The V gene is TRBV19, the J gene TRBJ2-3; 15 bases are a match to TRBD2. The J segment lost 6 bases and the V segment lost 6 bases, leaving 4 bases of the junction unmatched. The CDR3 totals 15 residues. From germline, CDR1 is LNHDA and CDR2 SQIVND (reference sequence). The CDR3 protein is CASRQGLAGGDTQYF. As DNA, the CDR3 is TGTGCCAGTAGGCAGGGACTAGCGGGAGGTGATACGCAGTATTTT.

The chain couples TRBV18 to TRBJ1-5; D is unclear. V dropped 6 bases and J dropped 4 bases, with 10 bases sitting between them. The CDR3 has 13 amino acids. CDR1 and CDR2 (germline): KGHSH, LQKENI. CDR3 loop: CASSGSQNQPQHF. For the CDR3, the DNA is TGTGCCAGCTCCGGGTCCCAAAATCAGCCCCAGCATTTT.

This rearrangement joins TRBV5-1 to TRBJ2-3, with TRBD2 as a possible D gene (6 bases). Deletions cut 4 bases from V and 1 base from J, with 19 bases between. CDR1 and CDR2 (germline): SGHRS, YFSETQ. CDR3 length: 17 residues. Here the CDR3 reads CASSGGGASSRTDTQYF. In DNA form, the CDR3 reads TGCGCCAGCAGCGGTGGAGGGGCCTCTTCCCGCACAGATACGCAGTATTTT.

The chain couples TRBV2 to TRBJ1-1; D is uncertain. CDR3 length: 13 residues. The ends were cut back, 8 bases at V and 3 bases at J, with 13 bases in the middle. Germline V gives CDR1 SNHLY, CDR2 FYNNEI. The CDR3 is CASVILQDTEAFF. The CDR3 DNA follows: TGTGCCAGCGTGATCCTTCAGGACACTGAAGCTTTCTTT.

V gene TRBV11-2 combines with J gene TRBJ2-3; 8 bases line up with TRBD2. Germline V gives CDR1 SGHAT, CDR2 FQNNGV. This CDR3 spans 14 amino acids. The V segment lost 4 bases and the J segment 4 bases; nucleotides outside the gene matches: 4. The CDR3 region is CASSSGGWADTQYF. The DNA of the CDR3 is TGTGCCAGCAGCTCGGGGGGGTGGGCAGATACGCAGTATTTT.

The V and J genes are TRBV7-2 and TRBJ2-3; 7 bases are a match to TRBD2. V was clipped by 5 bases and J by 5 bases; unmatched bases: 10. Germline values: CDR1 SGHTA, CDR2 FQGNSA. This CDR3 is 15 amino acids long. For the CDR3, the DNA is TGTGCCAGCAGCCCCCAGGCGGGAGCTGGAGATACGCAGTATTTT. It yields the protein CASSPQAGAGDTQYF.

The J gene is TRBJ1-1, the V gene TRBV6-6; unclear D gene. Germline V lookup: CDR1 MNHNY, CDR2 SVGAGI (reference sequence). Trimming pared 5 bases from V and 11 bases from J, leaving 12 bases between. The CDR3 sequence is 11 residues long. The CDR3 reads CASSPNEEAFF. The DNA of the CDR3 is TGTGCCAGCAGTCCTAATGAGGAGGCTTTCTTT.

This clone was detected a few times. Here the CDR3 DNA reads TGTGCCAGCAGCAAAGGGAAGGGGCAGCCCCAGCATTTT. It yields the protein CASSKGKGQPQHF. This chain connects TRBV21-1 to TRBJ1-5; TRBD1 is taken as the D call from the table, unchecked against the DNA. TRBV21-1 is described as a pseudogene. The CDR3 contains 13 residues.

A note on this clone: Additional DNA sequences in this sample encode the identical CDR3. The chain recombines TRBV7-3 with TRBJ2-3; the D gene is possibly TRBD2 (6 bases). The ends were cut back, 2 bases at V and 2 bases at J, with 8 bases in the middle. Germline V lookup: CDR1 SGHTA, CDR2 FQGTGA. The CDR3 has 14 residues. The CDR3, as DNA: TGTGCCAGCAGCTTAGGAGGGAACACAGATACGCAGTATTTT. It yields the protein CASSLGGNTDTQYF.

V and J are TRBV6-6 and TRBJ2-7; TRBD2 agrees at 7 bases. Germline CDR1 reads MNHNY; CDR2 reads SVGAGI (reference sequence). The CDR3 totals 13 residues. Losses at the gene ends were 8 bases for V and 2 bases for J; bases not matched to a gene: 6. The CDR3 spells CASAQGRAYEQYF. Written as DNA, the CDR3 is TGTGCCAGCGCCCAAGGGAGGGCCTACGAGCAGTACTTC.

The chain uses TRBV7-3 and TRBJ1-1; 7 bases fit TRBD1. Looked up from germline, CDR1 is SGHTA and CDR2 is FQGTGA. V was pared by 2 bases and J by 4 bases, with 4 bases of the junction left unmatched. This CDR3 has 14 residues. As DNA, the CDR3 is TGTGCCAGCAGCTTAGAGGGGGCGAGCACTGAAGCTTTCTTT. Amino acid sequence: CASSLEGASTEAFF. Based on the CDR3 plus reference TRBV7-3 and TRBJ1-1, the full variable domain is GAGVSQTPSNKVTEKGKYVELRCDPISGHTALYWYRQSLGQGPEFLIYFQGTGAADDSGLPNDRFFAVRPEGSVSTLKIQRTERGDSAVYLCASSLEGASTEAFFGQGTRLTVV.

This clone has just a few counts. The genes are TRBV29-1 and TRBJ2-1, with D maybe TRBD2 (7 bases). The germline V gene encodes CDR1 SQVTM and CDR2 ANQGSEA. Trimming shortened V by 8 bases and J by 8 bases, and 22 bases separated the two germline ends. CDR3 length: 14 amino acids. The CDR3 coding sequence is TGCAGCCTGATAAAGGGGGGGGCAGGCGATGAGCAGTTCTTC. Amino acids: CSLIKGGAGDEQFF.

V and J are TRBV4-3 and TRBJ2-1; D ambiguous. Germline loops: CDR1 LGHNA, CDR2 YSLEER. This CDR3 spans 18 amino acids. Trimming shortened V by 2 bases and J by 3 bases, and 20 bases separated the two germline ends. CDR3 region: CASSQMTSPPENYNEQFF. The CDR3 DNA follows: TGCGCCAGCAGCCAAATGACAAGCCCACCAGAGAACTACAATGAGCAGTTCTTC.

The chain recombines TRBV6-1 with TRBJ2-7; 7 nucleotides align to TRBD1. The CDR3 consists of 15 residues. The V gene end was trimmed by 5 bases and the J gene end by 1 base; junction bases not matched to a gene: 8. Looked up from germline, CDR1 is MNHNS and CDR2 is SASEGT. This CDR3 is CASSSGTAISYEQYF. As DNA, the CDR3 is TGTGCCAGCAGTTCCGGGACAGCGATTTCCTACGAGCAGTACTTC.

This clone was found once. The J gene is TRBJ2-7, the V gene TRBV5-4, with D perhaps matching TRBD2 (5 bases). V gave up 7 bases and J gave up 0 bases, with 14 bases separating them. CDR1 and CDR2 (germline): SGHNT, YYREEE (reference sequence). The CDR3 is 14 residues long. The CDR3 DNA reads TGTGCCAGCTCTGAATCGGGGATCTCCTACGAGCAGTACTTC. Translation gives CASSESGISYEQYF.

In nucleotides, the CDR3 is TGCGCCAGCACCCGACGGACTAGCGGGGGCACCGGGGAGCTGTTTTTT. Translation: CASTRRTSGGTGELFF. The J gene is TRBJ2-2, the V gene TRBV4-1, with TRBD2 identical over 13 bases. Germline assignment: CDR1 MGHRA and CDR2 YSYEKL. The trim removed 7 bases at V and 4 bases at J, leaving 6 bases unmatched. CDR3 length equals 16 residues.

This chain links TRBV19 with TRBJ2-2, with TRBD2 identical over 14 bases. CDR1 is LNHDA and CDR2 is SQIVND in the germline V gene (reference sequence). The V gene end was trimmed by 6 bases and the J gene end by 1 base; junction bases not matched to a gene: 13. The CDR3 consists of 20 residues. DNA for the CDR3: TGTGCCAGTAGGGCCGGGACTAGCGGGGGCCGGCCCCTGAACACCGGGGAGCTGTTTTTT. Amino acids: CASRAGTSGGRPLNTGELFF.

The chain links TRBV19 to TRBJ1-2; 8 nucleotides match TRBD1. Trimming cost V 3 bases and J 5 bases; bases outside gene matches: 11. Germline loops: CDR1 LNHDA, CDR2 SQIVND (reference sequence). The length of the CDR3 is 16 residues. The CDR3 protein is CASSIYETGVRYGYTF. The CDR3 bases are TGTGCCAGTAGTATCTATGAGACAGGGGTGAGATATGGCTACACCTTC. Full variable domain (rest looked up from reference TRBV19 and TRBJ1-2): DGGITQSPKYLFRKEGQNVTLSCEQNLNHDAMYWYRQDPGQGLRLIYYSQIVNDFQKGDIAEGYSVSREKKESFPLTVTSAQKNPTAFYLCASSIYETGVRYGYTFGSGTRLTVV.

This clone was found once. The chain uses TRBV7-2 and TRBJ2-3, with TRBD1 matching over 9 bases. The CDR3 spans 15 residues. Germline V gene lookup returns CDR1 SGHTA and CDR2 FQGNSA. Trimming at V came to 1 base and at J to 1 base, leaving 0 bases not matched to a gene. In nucleotides, the CDR3 is TGTGCCAGCAGCTTAGACAGGGGGCGCACAGATACGCAGTATTTT. Translated: CASSLDRGRTDTQYF.